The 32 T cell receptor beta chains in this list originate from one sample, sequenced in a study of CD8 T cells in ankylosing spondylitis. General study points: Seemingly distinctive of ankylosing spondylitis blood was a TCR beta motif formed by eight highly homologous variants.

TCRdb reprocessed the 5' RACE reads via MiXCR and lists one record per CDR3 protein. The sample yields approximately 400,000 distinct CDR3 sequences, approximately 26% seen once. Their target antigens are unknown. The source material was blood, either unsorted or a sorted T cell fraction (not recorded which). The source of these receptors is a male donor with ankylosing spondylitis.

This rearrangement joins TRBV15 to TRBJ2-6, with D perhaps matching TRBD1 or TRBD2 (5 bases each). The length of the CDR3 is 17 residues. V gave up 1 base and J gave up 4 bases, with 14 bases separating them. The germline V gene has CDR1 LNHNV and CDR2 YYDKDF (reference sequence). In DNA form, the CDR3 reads TGTGCCACCAGCAGAGCTCGAGGGGTCTCCGGGGCCAACGTCCTGACTTTC. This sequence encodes CATSRARGVSGANVLTF.

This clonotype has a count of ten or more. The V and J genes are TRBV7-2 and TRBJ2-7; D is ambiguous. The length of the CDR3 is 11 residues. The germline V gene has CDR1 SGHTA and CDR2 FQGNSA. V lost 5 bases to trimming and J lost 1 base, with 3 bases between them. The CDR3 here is CASSGSYEQYF. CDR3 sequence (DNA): TGTGCCAGCAGCGGATCCTACGAGCAGTACTTC.

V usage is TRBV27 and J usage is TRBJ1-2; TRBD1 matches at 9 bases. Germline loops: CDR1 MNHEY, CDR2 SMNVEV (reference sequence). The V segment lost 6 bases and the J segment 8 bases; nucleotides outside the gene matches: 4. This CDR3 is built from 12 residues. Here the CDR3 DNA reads TGTGCCAGCAGCCAAGGACAGGGGGGCTACACCTTC. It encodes CASSQGQGGYTF.

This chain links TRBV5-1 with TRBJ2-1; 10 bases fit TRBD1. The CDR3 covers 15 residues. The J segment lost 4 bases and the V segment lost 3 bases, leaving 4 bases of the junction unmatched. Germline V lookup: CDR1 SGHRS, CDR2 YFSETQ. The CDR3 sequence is CASSYRDRGYNEQFF. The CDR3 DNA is TGCGCCAGCAGCTACCGGGACAGGGGATACAATGAGCAGTTCTTC.

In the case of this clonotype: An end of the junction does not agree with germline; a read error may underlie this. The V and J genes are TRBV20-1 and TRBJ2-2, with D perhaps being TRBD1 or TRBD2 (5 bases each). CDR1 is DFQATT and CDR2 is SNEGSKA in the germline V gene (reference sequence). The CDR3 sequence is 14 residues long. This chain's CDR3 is CSARDPGAPGELFF. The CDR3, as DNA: TGCAGTGCTAGAGATCCTGGGGCGCCTGGGGAGCTCTTTTTT.

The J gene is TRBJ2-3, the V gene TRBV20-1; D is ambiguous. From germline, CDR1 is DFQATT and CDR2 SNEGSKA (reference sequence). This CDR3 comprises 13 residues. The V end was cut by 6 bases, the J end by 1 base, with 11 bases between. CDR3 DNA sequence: TGCAGTGCCGCCATGACTGGCACAGATACGCAGTATTTT. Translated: CSAAMTGTDTQYF.

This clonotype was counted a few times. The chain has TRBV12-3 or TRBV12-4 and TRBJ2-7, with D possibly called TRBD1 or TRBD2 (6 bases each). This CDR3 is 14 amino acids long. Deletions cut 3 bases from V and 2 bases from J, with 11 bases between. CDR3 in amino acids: CASSFGGAAYEQYF. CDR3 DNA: TGTGCCAGCAGTTTCGGGGGCGCAGCCTACGAGCAGTACTTC.

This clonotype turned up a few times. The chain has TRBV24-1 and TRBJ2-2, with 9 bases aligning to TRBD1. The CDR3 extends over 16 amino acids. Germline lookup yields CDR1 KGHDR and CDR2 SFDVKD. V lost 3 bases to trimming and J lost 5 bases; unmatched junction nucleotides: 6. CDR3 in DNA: TGTGCCACCAGTGATCTACAGGGGGCGGTGACCGGGGAGCTGTTTTTT. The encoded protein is CATSDLQGAVTGELFF.

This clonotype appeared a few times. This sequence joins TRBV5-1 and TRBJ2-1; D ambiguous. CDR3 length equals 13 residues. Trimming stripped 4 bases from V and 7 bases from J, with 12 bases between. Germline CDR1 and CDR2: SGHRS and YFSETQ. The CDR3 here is CASSDSRRNEQFF. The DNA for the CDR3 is TGCGCCAGCAGCGATAGCCGCAGGAATGAGCAGTTCTTC.

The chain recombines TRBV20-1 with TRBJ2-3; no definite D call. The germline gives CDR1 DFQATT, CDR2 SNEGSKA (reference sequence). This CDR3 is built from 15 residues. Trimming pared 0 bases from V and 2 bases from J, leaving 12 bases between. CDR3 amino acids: CSARDPLYPTDTQYF. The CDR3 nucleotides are TGCAGTGCTAGAGATCCCCTATACCCCACAGATACGCAGTATTTT.

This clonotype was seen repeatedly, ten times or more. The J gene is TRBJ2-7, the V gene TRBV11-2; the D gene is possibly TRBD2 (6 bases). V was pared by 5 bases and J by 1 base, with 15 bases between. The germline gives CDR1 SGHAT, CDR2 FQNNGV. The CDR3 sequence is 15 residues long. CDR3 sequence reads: CASSPTNGGSYEQYF. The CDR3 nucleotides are TGTGCCAGCAGCCCTACGAATGGGGGGTCCTACGAGCAGTACTTC.

CDR3 nucleotides: TGTGCCAGCAGTACCCCTTCGGGGACTAGACTCTACGAGCAGTACTTC. Translation gives CASSTPSGTRLYEQYF. The chain recombines TRBV6-1 with TRBJ2-7; 8 bases fit TRBD2. The ends lost 5 bases at V and 3 bases at J; junction bases unmatched: 12. The CDR3 has 16 amino acids. Per the germline V gene, CDR1 is MNHNS and CDR2 is SASEGT.

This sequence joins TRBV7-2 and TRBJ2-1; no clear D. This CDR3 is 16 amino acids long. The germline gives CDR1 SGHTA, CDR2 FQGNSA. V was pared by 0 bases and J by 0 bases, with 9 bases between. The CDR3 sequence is CASSLAPASSYNEQFF. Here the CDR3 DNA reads TGTGCCAGCAGCTTAGCTCCGGCGAGCTCCTACAATGAGCAGTTCTTC.

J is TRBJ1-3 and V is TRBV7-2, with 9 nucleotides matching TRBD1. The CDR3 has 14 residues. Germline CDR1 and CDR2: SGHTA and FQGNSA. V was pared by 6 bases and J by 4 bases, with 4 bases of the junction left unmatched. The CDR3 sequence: CASRRTGAGNTIYF. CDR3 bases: TGTGCCAGCAGACGGACAGGGGCAGGAAACACCATATATTTT.

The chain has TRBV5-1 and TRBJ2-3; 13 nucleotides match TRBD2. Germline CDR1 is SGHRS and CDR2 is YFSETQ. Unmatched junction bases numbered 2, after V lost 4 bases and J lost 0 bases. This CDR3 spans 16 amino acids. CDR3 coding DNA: TGCGCCAGCAGCCAGGGACTAGCGGGGAGCACAGATACGCAGTATTTT. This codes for CASSQGLAGSTDTQYF.

The chain's CDR3 is CASSYSGSNGDRETQYF. The DNA of the CDR3 is TGTGCCAGCAGTTACTCCGGTTCTAATGGGGATCGGGAGACCCAGTACTTC. The V gene is TRBV6-5, the J gene TRBJ2-5; no firm D call. Trimming stripped 0 bases from V and 5 bases from J, with 19 bases between. Germline CDR1 reads MNHEY; CDR2 reads SVGAGI. CDR3 length equals 17 residues.

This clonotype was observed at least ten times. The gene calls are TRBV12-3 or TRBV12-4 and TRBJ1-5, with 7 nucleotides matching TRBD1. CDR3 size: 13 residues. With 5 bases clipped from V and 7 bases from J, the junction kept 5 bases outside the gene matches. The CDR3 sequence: CASSPGGGQPQHF. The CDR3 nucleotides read TGTGCCAGCAGTCCAGGGGGAGGACAGCCCCAGCATTTT.

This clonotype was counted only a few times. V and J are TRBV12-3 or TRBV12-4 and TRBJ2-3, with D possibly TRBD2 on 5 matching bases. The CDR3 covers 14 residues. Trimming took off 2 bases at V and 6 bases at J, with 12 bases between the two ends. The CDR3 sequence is CASSLSASGDTQYF. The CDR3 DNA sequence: TGTGCCAGCAGTTTATCGGCAAGCGGCGATACGCAGTATTTT.

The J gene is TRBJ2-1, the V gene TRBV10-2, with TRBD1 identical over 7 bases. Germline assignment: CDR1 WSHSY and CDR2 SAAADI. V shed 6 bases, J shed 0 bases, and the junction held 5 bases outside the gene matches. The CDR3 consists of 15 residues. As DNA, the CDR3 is TGCGCCAGCAGATCGGGACAGATCTCCTACAATGAGCAGTTCTTC. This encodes CASRSGQISYNEQFF.

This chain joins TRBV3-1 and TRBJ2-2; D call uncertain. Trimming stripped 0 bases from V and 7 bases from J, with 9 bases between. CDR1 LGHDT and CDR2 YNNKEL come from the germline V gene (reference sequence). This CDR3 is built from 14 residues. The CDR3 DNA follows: TGTGCCAGCAGCCAAGATTTGCAGGACGGGGAGCTGTTTTTT. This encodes CASSQDLQDGELFF.

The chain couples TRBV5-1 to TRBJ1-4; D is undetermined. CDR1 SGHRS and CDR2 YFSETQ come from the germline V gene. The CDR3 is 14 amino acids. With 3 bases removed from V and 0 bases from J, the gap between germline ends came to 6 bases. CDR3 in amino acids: CASSSDSTNEKLFF. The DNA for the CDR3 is TGCGCCAGCAGCTCGGACTCAACTAATGAAAAACTGTTTTTT.

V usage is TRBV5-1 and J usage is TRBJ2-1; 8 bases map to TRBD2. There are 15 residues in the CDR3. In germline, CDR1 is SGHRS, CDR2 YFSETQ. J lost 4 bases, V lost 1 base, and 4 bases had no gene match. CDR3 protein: CASSLQTGGYNEQFF. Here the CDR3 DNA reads TGCGCCAGCAGCTTGCAAACGGGAGGGTACAATGAGCAGTTCTTC. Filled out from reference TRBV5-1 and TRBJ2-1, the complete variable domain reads KAGVTQTPRYLIKTRGQQVTLSCSPISGHRSVSWYQQTPGQGLQFLFEYFSETQRNKGNFPGRFSGRQFSNSRSEMNVSTLELGDSALYLCASSLQTGGYNEQFFGPGTRLTVL.

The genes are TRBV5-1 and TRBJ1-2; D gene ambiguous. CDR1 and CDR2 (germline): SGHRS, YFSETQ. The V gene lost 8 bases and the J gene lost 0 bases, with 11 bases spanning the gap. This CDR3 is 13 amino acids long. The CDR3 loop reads CASTDLSNYGYTF. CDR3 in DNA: TGCGCCAGTACCGACCTTTCTAACTATGGCTACACCTTC. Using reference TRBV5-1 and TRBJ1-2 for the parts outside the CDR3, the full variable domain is KAGVTQTPRYLIKTRGQQVTLSCSPISGHRSVSWYQQTPGQGLQFLFEYFSETQRNKGNFPGRFSGRQFSNSRSEMNVSTLELGDSALYLCASTDLSNYGYTFGSGTRLTVV.

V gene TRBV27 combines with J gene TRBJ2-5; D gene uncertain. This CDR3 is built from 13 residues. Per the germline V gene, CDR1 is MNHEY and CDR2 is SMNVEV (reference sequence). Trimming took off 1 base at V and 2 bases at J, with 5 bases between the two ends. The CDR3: CASSLWSQETQYF. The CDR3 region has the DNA TGTGCCAGCAGTTTATGGTCACAAGAGACCCAGTACTTC.

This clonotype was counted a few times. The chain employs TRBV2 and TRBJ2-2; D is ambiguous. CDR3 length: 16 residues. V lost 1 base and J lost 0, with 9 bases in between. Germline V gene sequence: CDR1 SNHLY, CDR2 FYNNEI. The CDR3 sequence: CASSEEGLANTGELFF. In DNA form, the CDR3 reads TGTGCCAGCAGTGAAGAGGGCCTAGCGAACACCGGGGAGCTGTTTTTT. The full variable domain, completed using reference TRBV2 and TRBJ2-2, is EPEVTQTPSHQVTQMGQEVILRCVPISNHLYFYWYRQILGQKVEFLVSFYNNEISEKSEIFDDQFSVERPDGSNFTLKIRSTKLEDSAMYFCASSEEGLANTGELFFGEGSRLTVL.

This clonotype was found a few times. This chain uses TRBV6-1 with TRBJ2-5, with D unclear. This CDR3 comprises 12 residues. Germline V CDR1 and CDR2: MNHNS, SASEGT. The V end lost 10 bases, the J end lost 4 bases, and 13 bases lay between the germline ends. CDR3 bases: TGTGCCACCCCCAGGAATAGAGAGACCCAGTACTTC. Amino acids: CATPRNRETQYF.

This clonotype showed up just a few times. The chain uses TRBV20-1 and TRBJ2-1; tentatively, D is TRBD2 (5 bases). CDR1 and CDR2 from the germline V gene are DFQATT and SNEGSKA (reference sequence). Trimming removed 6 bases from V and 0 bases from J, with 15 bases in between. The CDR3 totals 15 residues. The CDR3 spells CSARTGLSSYNEQFF. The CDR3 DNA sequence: TGCAGTGCCCGGACTGGGTTGAGCTCCTACAATGAGCAGTTCTTC.

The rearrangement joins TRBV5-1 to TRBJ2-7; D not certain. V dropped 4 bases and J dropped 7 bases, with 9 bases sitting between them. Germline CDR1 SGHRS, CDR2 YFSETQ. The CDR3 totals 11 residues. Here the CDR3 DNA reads TGCGCCAGCAGCCCCGATAAGGAGCAGTACTTC. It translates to CASSPDKEQYF.

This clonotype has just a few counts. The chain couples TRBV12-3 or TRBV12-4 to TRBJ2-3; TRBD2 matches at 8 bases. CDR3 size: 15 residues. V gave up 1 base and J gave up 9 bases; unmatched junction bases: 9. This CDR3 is CASSLVGAGAGTQYF. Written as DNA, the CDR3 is TGTGCCAGCAGTTTAGTAGGAGCGGGAGCAGGAACGCAGTATTTT.

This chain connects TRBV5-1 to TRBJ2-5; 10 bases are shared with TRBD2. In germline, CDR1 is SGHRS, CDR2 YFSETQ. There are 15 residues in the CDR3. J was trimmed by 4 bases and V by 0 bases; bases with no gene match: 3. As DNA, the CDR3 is TGCGCCAGCAGCTTGGAACTAGCGGGACGAGAGACCCAGTACTTC. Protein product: CASSLELAGRETQYF.

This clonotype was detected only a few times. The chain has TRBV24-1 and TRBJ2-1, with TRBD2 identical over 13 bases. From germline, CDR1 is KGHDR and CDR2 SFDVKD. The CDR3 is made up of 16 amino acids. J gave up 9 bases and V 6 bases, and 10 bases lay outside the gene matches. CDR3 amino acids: CATSPPGLAGAPEQFF. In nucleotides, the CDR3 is TGTGCCACCAGTCCCCCCGGACTAGCGGGGGCCCCTGAGCAGTTCTTC.

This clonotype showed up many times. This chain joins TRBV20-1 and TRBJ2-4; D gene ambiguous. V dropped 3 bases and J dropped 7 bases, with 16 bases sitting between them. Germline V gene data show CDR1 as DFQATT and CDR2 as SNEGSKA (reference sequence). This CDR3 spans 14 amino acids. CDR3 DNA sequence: TGCAGTGCTAGTGATGCGGTTCTCGGGAACATTCAGTACTTC. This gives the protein CSASDAVLGNIQYF.